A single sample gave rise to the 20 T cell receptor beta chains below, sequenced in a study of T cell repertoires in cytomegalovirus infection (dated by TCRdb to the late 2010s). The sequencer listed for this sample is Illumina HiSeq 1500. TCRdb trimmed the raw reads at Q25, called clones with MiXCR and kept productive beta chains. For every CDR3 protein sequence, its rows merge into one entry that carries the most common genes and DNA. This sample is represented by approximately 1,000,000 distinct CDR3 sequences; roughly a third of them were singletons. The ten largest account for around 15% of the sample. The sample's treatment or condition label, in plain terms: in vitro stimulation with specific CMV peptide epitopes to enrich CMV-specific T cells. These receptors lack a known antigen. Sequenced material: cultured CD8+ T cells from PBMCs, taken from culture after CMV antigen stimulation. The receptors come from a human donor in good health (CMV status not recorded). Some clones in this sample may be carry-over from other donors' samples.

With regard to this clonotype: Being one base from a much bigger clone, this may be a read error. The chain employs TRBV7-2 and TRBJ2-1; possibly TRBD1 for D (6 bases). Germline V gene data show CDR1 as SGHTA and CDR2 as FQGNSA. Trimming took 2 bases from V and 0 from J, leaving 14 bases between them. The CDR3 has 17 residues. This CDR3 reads CASSLYWGTSSYNEQFF. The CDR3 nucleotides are TGTGCCAGCAGCTTATATTGGGGGACAAGCTCCTACAATGAGCAGTTCTTC.

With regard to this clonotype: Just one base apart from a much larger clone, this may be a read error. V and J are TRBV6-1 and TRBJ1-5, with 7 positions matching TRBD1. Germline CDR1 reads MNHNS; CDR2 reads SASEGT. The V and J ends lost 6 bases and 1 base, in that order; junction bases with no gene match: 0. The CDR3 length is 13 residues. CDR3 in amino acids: CASRGQSNQPQHF. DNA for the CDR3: TGTGCCAGCAGGGGACAGAGCAATCAGCCCCAGCATTTT.

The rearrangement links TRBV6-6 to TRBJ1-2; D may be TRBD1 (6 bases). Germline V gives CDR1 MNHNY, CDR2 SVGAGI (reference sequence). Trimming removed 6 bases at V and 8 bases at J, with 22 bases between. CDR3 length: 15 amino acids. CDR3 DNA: TGTGCCAGCAGCTTTAGCTTCGACAGGACGTACGGCTACACCTTC. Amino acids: CASSFSFDRTYGYTF.

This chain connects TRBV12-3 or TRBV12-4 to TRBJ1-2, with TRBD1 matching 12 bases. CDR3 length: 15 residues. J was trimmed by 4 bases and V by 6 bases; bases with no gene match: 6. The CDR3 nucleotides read TGTGCCAGCAGGGGGGGGACAGGGGGCTTCTATGGCTACACCTTC. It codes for CASRGGTGGFYGYTF.

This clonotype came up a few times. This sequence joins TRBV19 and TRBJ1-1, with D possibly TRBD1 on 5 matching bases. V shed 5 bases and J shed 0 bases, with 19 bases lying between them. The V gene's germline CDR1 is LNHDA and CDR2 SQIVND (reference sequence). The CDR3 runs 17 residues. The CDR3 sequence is CASSPPRDGIMNTEAFF. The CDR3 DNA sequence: TGTGCCAGTAGTCCCCCCAGGGACGGAATAATGAACACTGAAGCTTTCTTT.

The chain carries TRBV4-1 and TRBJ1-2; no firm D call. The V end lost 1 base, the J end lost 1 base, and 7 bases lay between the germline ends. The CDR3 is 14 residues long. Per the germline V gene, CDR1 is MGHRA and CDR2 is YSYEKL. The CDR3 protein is CASSQATDNYGYTF. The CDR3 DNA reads TGCGCCAGCAGCCAAGCCACAGATAACTATGGCTACACCTTC.

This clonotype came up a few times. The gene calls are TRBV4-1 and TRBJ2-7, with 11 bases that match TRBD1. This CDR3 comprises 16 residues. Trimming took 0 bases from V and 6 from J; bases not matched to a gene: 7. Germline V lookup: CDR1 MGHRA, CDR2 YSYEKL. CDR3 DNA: TGCGCCAGCAGCCAAGACGGGGGACAGGGGGTTGGCGAGCAGTACTTC. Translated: CASSQDGGQGVGEQYF.

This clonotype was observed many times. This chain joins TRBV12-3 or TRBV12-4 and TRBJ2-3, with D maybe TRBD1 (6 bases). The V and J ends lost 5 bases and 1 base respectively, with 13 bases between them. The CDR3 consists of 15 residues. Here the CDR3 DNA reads TGTGCCAGCAGTCCCGGGACATTCGGCACAGATACGCAGTATTTT. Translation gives CASSPGTFGTDTQYF.

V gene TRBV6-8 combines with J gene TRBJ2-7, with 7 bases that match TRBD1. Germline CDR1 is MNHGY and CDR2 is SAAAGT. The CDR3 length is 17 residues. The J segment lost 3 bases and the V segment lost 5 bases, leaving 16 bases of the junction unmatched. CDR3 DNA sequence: TGTGCCAGCAGTCCCCATACCGGGACAGATGAGTTCTACGAGCAGTACGTC. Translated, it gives CASSPHTGTDEFYEQYV.

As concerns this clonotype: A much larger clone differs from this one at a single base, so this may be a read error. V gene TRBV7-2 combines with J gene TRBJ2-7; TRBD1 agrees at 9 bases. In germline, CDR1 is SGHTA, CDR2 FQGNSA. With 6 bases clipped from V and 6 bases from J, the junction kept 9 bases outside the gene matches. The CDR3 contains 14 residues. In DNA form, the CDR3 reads TGTGCCAGCAGACAGGGGGCGGGCCGGGGCGAGCAGTACGTC. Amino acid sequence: CASRQGAGRGEQYV.

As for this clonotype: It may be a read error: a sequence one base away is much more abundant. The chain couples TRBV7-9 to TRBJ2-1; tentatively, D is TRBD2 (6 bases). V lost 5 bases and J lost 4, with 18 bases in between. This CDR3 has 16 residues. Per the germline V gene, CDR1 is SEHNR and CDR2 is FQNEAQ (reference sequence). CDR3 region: CASSPWTCGVYNEQFF. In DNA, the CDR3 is TGTGCCAGCAGCCCCTGGACTTGCGGGGTTTACAATGAGCAGTTCTTC.

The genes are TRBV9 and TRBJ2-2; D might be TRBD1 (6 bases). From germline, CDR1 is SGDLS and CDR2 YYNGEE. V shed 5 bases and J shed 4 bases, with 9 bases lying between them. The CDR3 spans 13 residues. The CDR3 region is CASSRQVTGELFF. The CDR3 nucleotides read TGTGCCAGCAGTCGACAGGTCACCGGGGAGCTGTTTTTT.

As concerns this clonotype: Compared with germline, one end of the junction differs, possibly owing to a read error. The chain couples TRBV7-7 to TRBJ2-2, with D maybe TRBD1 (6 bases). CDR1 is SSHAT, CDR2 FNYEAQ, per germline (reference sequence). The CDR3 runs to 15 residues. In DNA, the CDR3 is TGTGCTAGCAGCTTAGCGCAGGGGTACGCCGGGGAGCTGTTTTTT. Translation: CASSLAQGYAGELFF.

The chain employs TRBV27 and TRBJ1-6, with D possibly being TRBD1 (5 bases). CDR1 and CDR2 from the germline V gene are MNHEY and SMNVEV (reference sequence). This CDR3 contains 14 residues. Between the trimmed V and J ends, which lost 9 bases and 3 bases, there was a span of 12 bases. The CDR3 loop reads CASARGGYNSPLHF. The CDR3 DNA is TGTGCCAGTGCCCGGGGGGGCTATAATTCACCCCTCCACTTT.

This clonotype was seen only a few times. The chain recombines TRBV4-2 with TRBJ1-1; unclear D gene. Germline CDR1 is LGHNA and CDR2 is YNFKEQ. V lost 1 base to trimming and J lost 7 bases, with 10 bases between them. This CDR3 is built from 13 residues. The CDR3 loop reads CASSQGGRVEAFF. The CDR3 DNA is TGTGCCAGCAGCCAAGGGGGAAGGGTTGAAGCTTTCTTT.

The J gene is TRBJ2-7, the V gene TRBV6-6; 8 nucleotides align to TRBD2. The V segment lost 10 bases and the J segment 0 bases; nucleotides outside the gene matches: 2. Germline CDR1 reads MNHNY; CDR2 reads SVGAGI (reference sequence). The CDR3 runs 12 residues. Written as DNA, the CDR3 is TGTGCCACCGGGGGGGTCTCCTACGAGCAGTACTTC. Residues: CATGGVSYEQYF.

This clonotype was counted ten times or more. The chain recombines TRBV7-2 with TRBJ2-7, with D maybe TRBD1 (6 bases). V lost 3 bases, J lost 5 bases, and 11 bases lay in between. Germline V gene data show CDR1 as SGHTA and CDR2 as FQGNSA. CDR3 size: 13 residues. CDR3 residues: CASSLGPGDEQYF. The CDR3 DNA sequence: TGTGCCAGCAGCTTGGGGCCAGGGGACGAGCAGTACTTC.

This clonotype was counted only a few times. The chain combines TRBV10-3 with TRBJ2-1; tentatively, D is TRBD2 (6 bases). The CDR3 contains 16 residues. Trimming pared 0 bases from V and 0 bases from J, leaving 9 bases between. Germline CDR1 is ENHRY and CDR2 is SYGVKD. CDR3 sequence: CAISESRDFSYNEQFF. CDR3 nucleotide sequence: TGTGCCATCAGTGAGTCCCGGGACTTCTCCTACAATGAGCAGTTCTTC.

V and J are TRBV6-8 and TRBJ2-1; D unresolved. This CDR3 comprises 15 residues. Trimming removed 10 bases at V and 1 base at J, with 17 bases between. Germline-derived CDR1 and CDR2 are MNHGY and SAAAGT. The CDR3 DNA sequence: TGTGCCACCGCCTTAATAGGGCCGTCCTACAATGAGCAGTTCTTC. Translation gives CATALIGPSYNEQFF.

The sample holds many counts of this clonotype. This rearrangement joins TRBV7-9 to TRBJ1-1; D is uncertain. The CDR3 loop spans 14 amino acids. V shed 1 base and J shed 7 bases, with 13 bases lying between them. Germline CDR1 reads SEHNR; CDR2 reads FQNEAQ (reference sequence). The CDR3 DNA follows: TGTGCCAGCAGCTTAGGTAGTGTACAAAGTGAAGCTTTCTTT. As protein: CASSLGSVQSEAFF. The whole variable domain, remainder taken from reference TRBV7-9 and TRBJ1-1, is DTGVSQNPRHKITKRGQNVTFRCDPISEHNRLYWYRQTLGQGPEFLTYFQNEAQLEKSRLLSDRFSAERPKGSFSTLEIQRTEQGDSAMYLCASSLGSVQSEAFFGQGTRLTVV.